The T cell receptor beta chain under discussion was sequenced for a study of blood T cell repertoires in COVID-19. Some clones are missing from TCRdb's copy, which holds only in-frame ones; the method was immunoSEQ multiplex PCR. The data contain about 97,000 clones, around 85% of them singletons. What was sequenced was peripheral blood. This TCR was sampled from a woman aged 70-85 years with active or convalescent COVID-19.

The CDR3 DNA reads as TGCGCCAGCAGCTTGGCCGGGACTAGCTCCTACAATGAGCAGTTCTTC. It encodes CASSLAGTSSYNEQFF. V gene TRBV5-1 combines with J gene TRBJ2-1, with 8 bases that match TRBD2. J was trimmed by 0 bases and V by 0 bases; bases with no gene match: 2. The V gene's germline CDR1 is SGHRS and CDR2 YFSETQ. The CDR3 loop spans 16 amino acids.